This TCR beta chain was recorded in a study of early T cells in non-severe SARS-CoV-2 infection. Study-level background: The study sequenced bulk RNA from unsorted whole blood, with chains unpaired.

Tagging with unique molecular identifiers was applied to individual cDNA molecules. TCRdb passed the 5' RACE reads through MiXCR, listing each CDR3 protein once. This sample has 70,000 or so distinct CDR3 sequences; roughly an eighth occur once, and the top ten carry around 1.3%. Germline V gene sequence: CDR1 LGHDT, CDR2 YNNKEL (reference sequence). With 4 bases removed from V and 3 bases from J, the gap between germline ends came to 10 bases. The CDR3 runs 13 residues. General study results and limits: VDJdb matching favored anti-spike CD8 responses, missing private and CD4 specificities.

This clonotype was counted at least ten times. Antigen specificity is unknown. This TCR derives from an adult who was a healthcare worker with PCR-confirmed SARS-CoV-2 infection or an uninfected control (not recorded which). J is TRBJ2-7 and V is TRBV3-1; D not certain. Sequencing input: whole blood. In DNA, the CDR3 is TGTGCCAGCAGCCGCGCTACGATCTACGAGCAGTACTTC. This sequence encodes CASSRATIYEQYF.